These T cell receptor beta chains were read from a single sample in a study of blood T cell repertoires in COVID-19. The data were produced by immunoSEQ multiplex PCR, yet TCRdb's version contains in-frame clones alone and is incomplete. The sample yields about 180,000 clones, approximately 87% seen once. Sequenced material: peripheral blood. The receptors originated from a man aged 65 to 79 with active or convalescent COVID-19. CDR3s include the opening cysteine and the closing phenylalanine or tryptophan. The D gene is left open where the match is weak. The size entry is marked missing in some rows and otherwise reads once, few, many or a size class.

d_gene: .
v_gene: TRBV9
j_gene: TRBJ2-1
abundance: .
CDR3nt: TGTGCCAGCAGTATCTACAATGAGCAGTTCTTC
CDR3aa: CASSIYNEQFF

d_gene: TRBD1
v_gene: TRBV29-1
j_gene: TRBJ1-2
abundance: .
CDR3nt: TGCAGCGCCCCCGGACAGGGAGAAGGCTATGGCTACACCTTC
CDR3aa: CSAPGQGEGYGYTF

d_gene: .
v_gene: TRBV9
j_gene: TRBJ2-5
abundance: .
CDR3nt: TGTGCCAGCAGCGCCAGGATCCAAGAGACCCAGTACTTC
CDR3aa: CASSARIQETQYF

d_gene: TRBD1
v_gene: TRBV19
j_gene: TRBJ2-1
abundance: .
CDR3nt: TGTGCCAGTAGGACTGCCGGGACAGGGCTCAATGAGCAGTTCTTC
CDR3aa: CASRTAGTGLNEQFF

d_gene: .
v_gene: TRBV6-2/TRBV6-3
j_gene: TRBJ2-5
abundance: .
CDR3nt: TGTGCCAGCAGATACGGCCCCGCGGGAGAGACCCAGTACTTC
CDR3aa: CASRYGPAGETQYF

d_gene: .
v_gene: TRBV5-4
j_gene: TRBJ2-5
abundance: .
CDR3nt: TGTGCCAGCAGCTTGGGGCTGTACCAAGAGACCCAGTACTTC
CDR3aa: CASSLGLYQETQYF

d_gene: .
v_gene: TRBV6-5
j_gene: TRBJ1-2
abundance: few
CDR3nt: TGTGCCAGCCGTCCGGCGGGGGCCTATGGCTACACCTTC
CDR3aa: CASRPAGAYGYTF

d_gene: TRBD1
v_gene: TRBV10-3
j_gene: TRBJ1-2
abundance: .
CDR3nt: TGTGCCATCAGCCCCGGGACAGGGCCCACGGGTTGGGGCTACACCTTC
CDR3aa: CAISPGTGPTGWGYTF

d_gene: TRBD2
v_gene: TRBV28
j_gene: TRBJ2-1
abundance: .
CDR3nt: TGTGCCAGCAGCTCGCCCGGGACTAGCGGGAGCAGGTACAATGAGCAGTTCTTC
CDR3aa: CASSSPGTSGSRYNEQFF

d_gene: .
v_gene: TRBV12-3/TRBV12-4
j_gene: TRBJ2-3
abundance: .
CDR3nt: TGTGCCAGCAGTCTCCTAAGCACAGATACGCAGTATTTT
CDR3aa: CASSLLSTDTQYF

d_gene: .
v_gene: TRBV19
j_gene: TRBJ1-2
abundance: .
CDR3nt: TGTGCCAGTAGTATTGGCAGCGACTATGGCTACACCTTC
CDR3aa: CASSIGSDYGYTF

d_gene: TRBD1
v_gene: TRBV25-1
j_gene: TRBJ1-2
abundance: .
CDR3nt: TGTGCCAGCAGGGTGCAGGGGGCGAACTATGGCTACACCTTC
CDR3aa: CASRVQGANYGYTF

d_gene: TRBD1
v_gene: TRBV18
j_gene: TRBJ1-1
abundance: .
CDR3nt: TGTGCCAGCTCACCCGGGACAGGTATTGCTTTCTTT
CDR3aa: CASSPGTGIAFF

d_gene: TRBD2
v_gene: TRBV9
j_gene: TRBJ2-1
abundance: .
CDR3nt: TGTGCCAGCAGCCGGGAGGGTAACTACAATGAGCAGTTCTTC
CDR3aa: CASSREGNYNEQFF

d_gene: .
v_gene: TRBV4-3
j_gene: TRBJ1-4
abundance: .
CDR3nt: TGCGCCAGCAGCCAAGCTCCGGGGGAGACTAATGAAAAACTGTTTTTT
CDR3aa: CASSQAPGETNEKLFF

d_gene: TRBD1
v_gene: TRBV18
j_gene: TRBJ2-5
abundance: once
CDR3nt: TGTGCCAGCTCACCACGGACAGGCGAAGAGACCCAGTACTTC
CDR3aa: CASSPRTGEETQYF

d_gene: TRBD2
v_gene: TRBV7-2
j_gene: TRBJ2-7
abundance: .
CDR3nt: TGTGCCAGCAGCTTGGGGGCGGGGGGCACCTACGAGCAGTACTTC
CDR3aa: CASSLGAGGTYEQYF

d_gene: .
v_gene: TRBV4-3
j_gene: TRBJ2-1
abundance: .
CDR3nt: TGCGCCAGCAGCCAAGAGGCAGATGTCCCCTACAATGAGCAGTTCTTC
CDR3aa: CASSQEADVPYNEQFF

d_gene: .
v_gene: TRBV10-3
j_gene: TRBJ2-7
abundance: .
CDR3nt: TGTGCCATCAGTTTGGAGGGTACCTACGAGCAGTACTTC
CDR3aa: CAISLEGTYEQYF

d_gene: .
v_gene: TRBV7-6
j_gene: TRBJ1-6
abundance: few
CDR3nt: TGTGCCAGCAGCTTTGGGCCGAGCTCCTATAATTCACCCCTCCACTTT
CDR3aa: CASSFGPSSYNSPLHF

d_gene: TRBD2
v_gene: TRBV18
j_gene: TRBJ2-1
abundance: .
CDR3nt: TGTGCCAGCTCACCACCAGCGGGAGGCCCCTTGAATGAGCAGTTCTTC
CDR3aa: CASSPPAGGPLNEQFF

d_gene: .
v_gene: TRBV2
j_gene: TRBJ2-7
abundance: once
CDR3nt: TGTGCCAGCCGGAGAGATGCCGTGCAGTACTTC
CDR3aa: CASRRDAVQYF

d_gene: .
v_gene: TRBV6-6
j_gene: TRBJ2-7
abundance: once
CDR3nt: TGTGCCAGCAGTTTGAGGGCGTACGAGCAGTACTTC
CDR3aa: CASSLRAYEQYF

d_gene: TRBD2
v_gene: TRBV7-8
j_gene: TRBJ2-1
abundance: once
CDR3nt: TGTGCCAGCAGCTTAGCGGTCGGGACTAGCGGGATTCTCAGTTCCTACAATGAGCAGTTCTTC
CDR3aa: CASSLAVGTSGILSSYNEQFF

d_gene: .
v_gene: TRBV5-1
j_gene: TRBJ1-1
abundance: .
CDR3nt: TGCGCCAGCAGCGAAACCGGGAACCCTGAAGCTTTCTTT
CDR3aa: CASSETGNPEAFF

d_gene: .
v_gene: TRBV7-2
j_gene: TRBJ1-1
abundance: .
CDR3nt: TGTGCCAGCAGCATCCCGGCAGGGGCGCACACTGAAGCTTTCTTT
CDR3aa: CASSIPAGAHTEAFF

d_gene: .
v_gene: TRBV7-8
j_gene: TRBJ1-1
abundance: .
CDR3nt: TGTGCCAGCAGTATACAGGGGAACACTGAAGCTTTCTTT
CDR3aa: CASSIQGNTEAFF

d_gene: TRBD2
v_gene: TRBV4-3
j_gene: TRBJ2-1
abundance: .
CDR3nt: TGCGCCAGCAGCCAAGATGGGTCCCTAGCGGGGGGTTACAATGAGCAGTTCTTC
CDR3aa: CASSQDGSLAGGYNEQFF